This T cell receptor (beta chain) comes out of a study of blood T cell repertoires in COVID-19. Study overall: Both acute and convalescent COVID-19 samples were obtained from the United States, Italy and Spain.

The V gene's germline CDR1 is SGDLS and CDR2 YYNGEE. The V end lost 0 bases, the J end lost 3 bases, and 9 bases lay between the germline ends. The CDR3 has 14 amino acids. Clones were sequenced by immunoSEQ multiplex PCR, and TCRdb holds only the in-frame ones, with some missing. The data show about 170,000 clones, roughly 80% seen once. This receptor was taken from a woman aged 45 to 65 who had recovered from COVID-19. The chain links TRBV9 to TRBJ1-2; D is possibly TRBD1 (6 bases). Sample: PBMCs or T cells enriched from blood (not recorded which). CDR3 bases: TGTGCCAGCAGCGTAGGGTCAGGGGACTATGGCTACACCTTC. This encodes CASSVGSGDYGYTF.